These 20 T cell receptor beta chains were all obtained from the same sample, sequenced in a study of T cells in Graves' hyperthyroidism and ophthalmopathy. What was amplified from RNA transcripts were TCR beta CDR3 regions. During a first-round RT-PCR of the TCR CDR3, the HTBI primer set was used. MiXCR, run by TCRdb on the multiplex PCR reads, gives a single entry per CDR3 protein. The repertoire has about 840,000 distinct CDR3 sequences, roughly 37% of them found once; the top ten carry approximately 10%. Input material: blood. These receptors were taken from a man younger than 35 with Graves' hyperthyroidism.

This clonotype has a count of ten or more. V and J are TRBV7-8 and TRBJ2-5; 7 bases align to TRBD1. V was pared by 2 bases and J by 2 bases, with 11 bases of the junction left unmatched. The V gene's germline CDR1 is SGHVS and CDR2 FQNEAQ. This CDR3 has 17 amino acids. CDR3 in amino acids: CASSLRGGAGRQETQYF. The CDR3 nucleotides are TGTGCCAGCAGCTTACGAGGGGGCGCGGGTCGGCAAGAGACCCAGTACTTC.

This clonotype appeared a few times. The chain has TRBV19 and TRBJ2-5; D might be TRBD2 (6 bases). The CDR3 consists of 14 residues. Trimming took 9 bases from V and 5 from J, leaving 19 bases between them. Germline V gene sequence: CDR1 LNHDA, CDR2 SQIVND (reference sequence). This chain's CDR3 is CASSATPRGETQYF. The CDR3 DNA sequence: TGTGCCAGCAGTGCGACACCCCGGGGGGAGACCCAGTACTTC.

This clonotype was picked up a small number of times. The gene calls are TRBV19 and TRBJ2-5; D may correspond to TRBD1 or TRBD2 (7 bases each). Germline lookup yields CDR1 LNHDA and CDR2 SQIVND (reference sequence). The CDR3 runs to 15 residues. V was shortened by 8 bases and J by 9 bases, with 25 bases between the two germline ends. The CDR3 DNA sequence: TGTGCCAGTGCAACAGGGAGGGGGCCAAATCAGCCCCAGTACTTC. Translation: CASATGRGPNQPQYF.

V and J are TRBV6-2 or TRBV6-3 and TRBJ2-5, with 15 bases that match TRBD2. The germline V gene has CDR1 MNHEY and CDR2 SVGEGT. The CDR3 is made up of 19 amino acids. The V and J ends lost 8 bases and 6 bases, in that order; junction bases with no gene match: 19. The CDR3 nucleotides are TGTGCCAGCCCCCCTCCGCCGGGACTAGCGGGAGGCCCCCTGAAGACCCAGTACTTC. This gives the protein CASPPPPGLAGGPLKTQYF.

Written as DNA, the CDR3 is TGCGCCAGCAGCCGCGGGGACAGTTGGCAGAATTCACCCCTCCACTTT. Residues: CASSRGDSWQNSPLHF. The chain carries TRBV5-1 and TRBJ1-6, with 7 bases fitting TRBD1. The CDR3 extends over 16 amino acids. CDR1 is SGHRS and CDR2 is YFSETQ in the germline V gene. V shed 4 bases and J 7 bases; nucleotides not matched to a gene: 11.

Comment on this clonotype: Germline and junction disagree at one end, which may indicate a read error. The V and J genes are TRBV7-9 and TRBJ2-6, with D perhaps being TRBD1 or TRBD2 (5 bases each). Looked up from germline, CDR1 is SEHNR and CDR2 is FQNEAQ (reference sequence). The CDR3 extends over 16 amino acids. CDR3 in amino acids: CASSLPRGSVANVLTF. The CDR3 bases are TGTGCCAGCAGCCTCCCCCGGGGCTCTGTGGCCAACGTCCTGACTTTC.

The chain recombines TRBV6-6 with TRBJ1-5, with a possible D match to TRBD1 (5 bases). V was clipped by 7 bases and J by 7 bases, with 20 bases between them. CDR1 is MNHNY, CDR2 SVGAGI, per germline (reference sequence). The CDR3 is 15 amino acids. The CDR3 spells CASTTISGARQPQHF. CDR3 DNA sequence: TGTGCCAGCACCACAATTAGCGGGGCTCGGCAGCCCCAGCATTTT.

At least ten counts were recorded for this clonotype. The chain recombines TRBV15 with TRBJ1-1, with 9 bases identical to TRBD1. V lost 2 bases and J lost 1; bases outside the gene matches: 2. The CDR3 contains 15 residues. Germline V gene sequence: CDR1 LNHNV, CDR2 YYDKDF (reference sequence). The CDR3 loop reads CATSRRDRANTEAFF. CDR3 DNA sequence: TGTGCCACCAGCAGACGGGACAGGGCGAACACTGAAGCTTTCTTT.

The V and J genes are TRBV7-2 and TRBJ2-7; D gene uncertain. Germline V lookup: CDR1 SGHTA, CDR2 FQGNSA. V shed 6 bases and J shed 0 bases, with 15 bases lying between them. This CDR3 contains 15 residues. CDR3 nucleotides: TGTGCCAGCAGTCTGACGGCTACCAACTCCTACGAGCAGTACTTC. Translated, it gives CASSLTATNSYEQYF.

This clonotype was seen a handful of times. This chain links TRBV20-1 with TRBJ2-5; 10 bases are a match to TRBD2. CDR1 and CDR2 (germline): DFQATT, SNEGSKA (reference sequence). This CDR3 is 14 amino acids long. V was clipped by 4 bases and J by 5 bases; unmatched bases: 7. The CDR3 DNA reads as TGCAGTGCTACCCGGGGACTAGCGATGGAGACCCAGTACTTC. This sequence encodes CSATRGLAMETQYF.

The chain links TRBV7-6 to TRBJ1-4; 9 bases line up with TRBD1. This CDR3 has 12 residues. CDR1 is SGHVS, CDR2 FNYEAQ, per germline. V was pared by 5 bases and J by 11 bases, with 3 bases of the junction left unmatched. The CDR3 nucleotides read TGTGCCAGCAGCCCCGGGACAGGGAAACTGTTTTTT. Encoded protein: CASSPGTGKLFF.

The chain links TRBV2 to TRBJ2-5, with 9 nucleotides matching TRBD2. Per germline, CDR1 SNHLY and CDR2 FYNNEI. V shed 6 bases, J shed 1 base, and the junction held 6 bases outside the gene matches. The CDR3 covers 15 residues. CDR3 nucleotide sequence: TGTGCCAGCAGCCCGACTAGCGGCTCCCAAGAGACCCAGTACTTC. Protein product: CASSPTSGSQETQYF.

This clonotype was seen many times. V is TRBV29-1 and J is TRBJ2-5; 8 bases align to TRBD1. CDR3 length: 14 amino acids. The V and J ends lost 4 bases and 5 bases, in that order; junction bases with no gene match: 9. Germline V gene sequence: CDR1 SQVTM, CDR2 ANQGSEA. The CDR3, as DNA: TGCAGCGTTGCACCTGGGACAGGCGGGGAGACCCAGTACTTC. Amino acids: CSVAPGTGGETQYF. Complete variable domain (other parts from reference TRBV29-1 and TRBJ2-5): SAVISQKPSRDICQRGTSLTIQCQVDSQVTMMFWYRQQPGQSLTLIATANQGSEATYESGFVIDKFPISRPNLTFSTLTVSNMSPEDSSIYLCSVAPGTGGETQYFGPGTRLLVL.

This clonotype was observed a handful of times. The chain carries TRBV12-3 or TRBV12-4 and TRBJ2-5; no reliable D call. This CDR3 contains 14 residues. The V and J ends lost 5 bases and 2 bases respectively, with 12 bases between them. As DNA, the CDR3 is TGTGCCAGCAGTCCGATGGTCCCACAAGAGACCCAGTACTTC. This encodes CASSPMVPQETQYF.

This clonotype was counted once. The chain combines TRBV6-5 with TRBJ2-7; D is ambiguous. CDR3 length: 16 residues. Germline V gives CDR1 MNHEY, CDR2 SVGAGI. With 6 bases removed from V and 2 bases from J, the gap between germline ends came to 20 bases. The CDR3 loop is CASRQLRTEPTYEQYF. The CDR3 nucleotides are TGTGCCAGCAGACAACTACGGACGGAACCGACCTACGAGCAGTACTTC.

There are a few counts of this clonotype. The chain combines TRBV2 with TRBJ1-1; TRBD1 aligns across 12 bases. V was pared by 5 bases and J by 10 bases, with 8 bases of the junction left unmatched. CDR3 length: 14 residues. The germline V gene encodes CDR1 SNHLY and CDR2 FYNNEI. CDR3 sequence reads: CASSYDPGQGAAFF. The DNA for the CDR3 is TGTGCCAGCAGTTACGATCCGGGACAGGGGGCAGCTTTCTTT.

The V gene is TRBV7-9, the J gene TRBJ1-4; D unresolved. Germline CDR1 reads SEHNR; CDR2 reads FQNEAQ (reference sequence). The V end was cut by 0 bases, the J end by 12 bases, with 20 bases between. This CDR3 spans 16 amino acids. This CDR3 is CASSLASLTRDEELFF. Written as DNA, the CDR3 is TGTGCCAGCAGCTTAGCCTCCCTGACCAGAGATGAGGAACTGTTTTTT. Drawing the rest from reference TRBV7-9 and TRBJ1-4, the complete variable domain is DTGVSQNPRHKITKRGQNVTFRCDPISEHNRLYWYRQTLGQGPEFLTYFQNEAQLEKSRLLSDRFSAERPKGSFSTLEIQRTEQGDSAMYLCASSLASLTRDEELFFGSGTQLSVL.

This clonotype was recorded many times. The rearrangement joins TRBV2 to TRBJ1-6; D gene ambiguous. CDR1 and CDR2 from the germline V gene are SNHLY and FYNNEI. The CDR3 has 13 residues. Trimming pared 8 bases from V and 7 bases from J, leaving 12 bases between. In nucleotides, the CDR3 is TGTGCCAGCGTAACCAGCCCGAATTCACCCCTCCACTTT. Its translation is CASVTSPNSPLHF.

This clonotype was seen only a few times. V is TRBV12-3 or TRBV12-4 and J is TRBJ1-1; 10 bases match TRBD1. With 10 bases clipped from V and 3 bases from J, the junction kept 5 bases outside the gene matches. This CDR3 is 13 amino acids long. The CDR3 loop is CAIDRGRHTEAFF. Written as DNA, the CDR3 is TGTGCCATAGACAGGGGGCGACACACTGAAGCTTTCTTT.

In its sample, this clonotype was seen a few times. The chain combines TRBV7-8 with TRBJ1-2; D is ambiguous. Germline V gene data show CDR1 as SGHVS and CDR2 as FQNEAQ. The CDR3 is 14 residues long. The germline V and J ends were trimmed by 1 base and 1 base, with 7 bases remaining between them. CDR3 nucleotides: TGTGCCAGCAGCTTAGGAACGTATAACTATGGCTACACCTTC. Its translation is CASSLGTYNYGYTF.